The entry below describes one T cell receptor (beta chain). This record belongs to a study of T cell clusters in autoimmune cytopenias. Germline CDR1 reads MNHEY; CDR2 reads SMNVEV (reference sequence). This CDR3 contains 17 residues. TRB rearrangements were amplified by touch-down multiplex PCR with mixed TRB-A/B primers. For each CDR3 protein, TCRdb gives one entry from its re-call of the multiplex PCR reads, without DNA. The sample's table shows over 550 distinct CDR3 sequences. TRB was amplified from roughly 270 ng of peripheral blood genomic DNA per sample. These records were also assigned to another study, of T cell repertoires in aging, cancer and after chemotherapy.

Sequences were obtained from peripheral blood. The rearrangement joins TRBV27 to TRBJ2-1; TCRdb selects TRBD2, and the lack of DNA leaves this call unchecked. The clonotype originates from a human donor with an autoimmune cytopenia or autoimmune hepatitis (not recorded which). The CDR3 loop is CASSFKGTSGRGSEQFF.